Below, 16 T cell receptor beta chains from the same sample are listed, as sequenced in a study of blood T cell repertoires in COVID-19. Sequencing used immunoSEQ multiplex PCR; TCRdb keeps in-frame clones, though not all of them. The sample yields roughly 230,000 clones, approximately 92% seen once. The sequenced material came from peripheral blood. These receptor sequences come from a woman in her 40s who had recovered from COVID-19.

The chain carries TRBV9 and TRBJ2-1, with TRBD2 matching 12 bases. The ends lost 0 bases at V and 5 bases at J; junction bases unmatched: 12. The CDR3 is 19 amino acids. Germline lookup yields CDR1 SGDLS and CDR2 YYNGEE. CDR3 sequence (DNA): TGTGCCAGCAGCGTAGACAGGGGGCGACTAGCGGGAGACGACAATGAGCAGTTCTTC. Encoded protein: CASSVDRGRLAGDDNEQFF.

The V and J genes are TRBV7-3 and TRBJ2-1; D perhaps matches TRBD2 (5 bases). V lost 4 bases and J lost 7, with 14 bases in between. CDR1 is SGHTA, CDR2 FQGTGA, per germline. The CDR3 is 14 amino acids. CDR3 protein: CASSSSRSVNEQFF. In nucleotides, the CDR3 is TGTGCCAGCAGCTCCTCCCGTAGCGTGAATGAGCAGTTCTTC.

V and J are TRBV7-2 and TRBJ2-3; 7 nucleotides match TRBD2. This CDR3 is 15 amino acids long. The germline V gene has CDR1 SGHTA and CDR2 FQGNSA. The V and J ends lost 4 bases and 2 bases, in that order; junction bases with no gene match: 6. For the CDR3, the DNA is TGTGCCAGCAGCTACGGTAGCGGGTACACAGATACGCAGTATTTT. This sequence encodes CASSYGSGYTDTQYF.

This chain links TRBV18 with TRBJ2-3, with 7 bases that match TRBD1. Per germline, CDR1 KGHSH and CDR2 LQKENI. V gave up 3 bases and J gave up 2 bases; unmatched junction bases: 2. This CDR3 contains 14 residues. The CDR3 loop reads CASSPGQITDTQYF. The CDR3 region has the DNA TGTGCCAGCTCACCGGGACAGATCACAGATACGCAGTATTTT.

The chain employs TRBV30 and TRBJ2-5; 7 nucleotides agree with TRBD2. This CDR3 has 14 residues. Per the germline V gene, CDR1 is GTSNPN and CDR2 is SVGIG (reference sequence). V shed 5 bases and J 2 bases; nucleotides not matched to a gene: 8. CDR3 loop: CAWETGEGQETQYF. Written as DNA, the CDR3 is TGTGCCTGGGAAACGGGGGAGGGGCAAGAGACCCAGTACTTC.

V is TRBV5-1 and J is TRBJ2-3; 8 bases align to TRBD2. The CDR3 sequence is 16 residues long. Per the germline V gene, CDR1 is SGHRS and CDR2 is YFSETQ. V gave up 2 bases and J gave up 0 bases; unmatched junction bases: 5. The CDR3 DNA reads as TGCGCCAGCAGCTTTAATCGCGGGGGGAGCACAGATACGCAGTATTTT. This sequence encodes CASSFNRGGSTDTQYF.

CDR3 residues: CASRPTGSGANVLTF. CDR3 nucleotide sequence: TGTGCCAGCAGGCCGACAGGGTCTGGGGCCAACGTCCTGACTTTC. The rearrangement uses TRBV5-6 and TRBJ2-6; 7 bases line up with TRBD1. This CDR3 has 15 amino acids. The V gene end was trimmed by 5 bases and the J gene end by 1 base; junction bases not matched to a gene: 3. Germline V gene data show CDR1 as SGHDT and CDR2 as YYEEEE.

The CDR3 loop reads CASSRTSGPQETQYF. DNA of the CDR3: TGTGCCAGCTCACGGACTAGCGGACCTCAAGAGACCCAGTACTTC. V gene TRBV18 combines with J gene TRBJ2-5; 10 bases are a match to TRBD2. CDR1 KGHSH and CDR2 LQKENI come from the germline V gene. The V and J ends lost 4 bases and 2 bases, in that order; junction bases with no gene match: 4. The CDR3 is made up of 15 amino acids.

The V and J genes are TRBV28 and TRBJ1-5; D uncertain. The germline gives CDR1 MDHEN, CDR2 SYDVKM. This CDR3 spans 14 amino acids. V was shortened by 4 bases and J by 1 base, with 8 bases between the two germline ends. The CDR3 protein is CASSSGGSNQPQHF. CDR3 in DNA: TGTGCCAGCAGTTCGGGAGGAAGCAATCAGCCCCAGCATTTT. Variable domain in full (rest from reference TRBV28 and TRBJ1-5): DVKVTQSSRYLVKRTGEKVFLECVQDMDHENMFWYRQDPGLGLRLIYFSYDVKMKEKGDIPEGYSVSREKKERFSLILESASTNQTSMYLCASSSGGSNQPQHFGDGTRLSIL.

The chain couples TRBV21-1 to TRBJ1-6; the table calls TRBD1, which could not be checked here. TRBV21-1 is an annotated pseudogene. The CDR3 spans 16 residues. The CDR3 sequence is CASNPPCRAGNSPLHF. The CDR3 DNA sequence: TGTGCCAGCAACCCACCTTGCAGGGCCGGTAATTCACCCCTCCACTTT.

V gene TRBV3-1 (or the pseudogene TRBV3-2) combines with J gene TRBJ2-1; TRBD2 matches 7 bases. The CDR3 is made up of 15 amino acids. Germline CDR1 is LGHDT and CDR2 is YNNKEL (reference sequence). V dropped 2 bases and J dropped 3; count of bases not matched to a gene: 4. The CDR3 region has the DNA TGTGCCAGCAGCCAAAGCGGGGACCTCTACAATGAGCAGTTCTTC. This codes for CASSQSGDLYNEQFF.

The chain recombines TRBV9 with TRBJ2-1; perhaps TRBD2 as D (7 bases). The CDR3 extends over 12 amino acids. The germline V gene has CDR1 SGDLS and CDR2 YYNGEE. V lost 3 bases, J lost 15 bases, and 16 bases lay in between. The CDR3 spells CASSGGGYGTFF. The CDR3 nucleotides are TGTGCCAGCAGCGGGGGGGGCTACGGTACGTTCTTC.

V usage is TRBV11-3 and J usage is TRBJ2-1; 9 nucleotides line up with TRBD1. V shed 5 bases and J 3 bases; nucleotides not matched to a gene: 5. The CDR3 is 15 amino acids. Looked up from germline, CDR1 is SGHNT and CDR2 is YENEEA. The CDR3 loop is CASSAGQGYYNEQFF. The CDR3 DNA reads TGTGCCAGCAGCGCGGGACAGGGATACTACAATGAGCAGTTCTTC.

CDR3 in amino acids: CASSLNTGDTEAFF. CDR3 bases: TGTGCCAGCAGCTTAAACACAGGGGACACTGAAGCTTTCTTT. This chain joins TRBV7-9 and TRBJ1-1, with 7 nucleotides matching TRBD1. This CDR3 is 14 amino acids long. V dropped 2 bases and J dropped 3; count of bases not matched to a gene: 3. From germline, CDR1 is SEHNR and CDR2 FQNEAQ (reference sequence).

The chain uses TRBV9 and TRBJ1-2; possible D gene TRBD1, 6 bases. Trimming took 4 bases from V and 4 from J, leaving 17 bases between them. The germline V gene encodes CDR1 SGDLS and CDR2 YYNGEE. CDR3 length equals 15 residues. The CDR3 coding sequence is TGTGCCAGCAGCACCAGGGGTTTAGGTGGCTATGGCTACACCTTC. It translates to CASSTRGLGGYGYTF.

In its sample, this clone was seen a few times. V is TRBV4-2 and J is TRBJ2-2; D might be TRBD1 (5 bases). V lost 0 bases and J lost 6, with 11 bases in between. The CDR3 runs to 15 residues. Germline V gene data show CDR1 as LGHNA and CDR2 as YNFKEQ. Here the CDR3 DNA reads TGTGCCAGCAGCCAAGATACAGGCGGCGCCGGGGAGCTGTTTTTT. It yields the protein CASSQDTGGAGELFF.